This is a list of T cell receptor beta chains from one sample in a study of blood T cell repertoires in COVID-19. TCRdb keeps only in-frame clones here, not all; method: immunoSEQ multiplex PCR. The table lists some 62,000 clones, around 80% of them singletons. The sequenced sample was peripheral blood. The receptors stem from a man aged 60 to 75 with COVID-19, enrolled during active disease. Both conserved end residues are part of each CDR3. Each record gives: V gene, D gene, clone size, J gene, CDR3 protein, CDR3 DNA. A D gene is named only where the DNA matches it firmly. The listing skips clone size in some rows; elsewhere it reads once, few, many or a size class.

TRBV7-9	.	.	TRBJ1-2	CASSPPVSFGGYTF	TGTGCCAGCAGCCCGCCAGTCAGTTTTGGTGGCTACACCTTC
TRBV19	.	.	TRBJ2-7	CASSYGLDGSYEQYF	TGTGCCAGTAGTTATGGGCTCGACGGATCTTACGAGCAGTACTTC
TRBV7-9	TRBD1	.	TRBJ1-2	CASSPGTGAGYGYTF	TGTGCCAGCAGCCCAGGGACAGGGGCTGGCTATGGCTACACCTTC
TRBV6-2/TRBV6-3	.	many	TRBJ2-7	CASSARGGSYEQYF	TGTGCCAGCAGTGCACGAGGGGGCTCCTACGAGCAGTACTTC
TRBV4-2	.	.	TRBJ2-7	CASSQGQATAYEQYF	TGTGCCAGCAGCCAAGGACAGGCCACGGCCTACGAGCAGTACTTC
TRBV15	TRBD1	.	TRBJ2-7	CATSRFDRGREQYF	TGTGCCACCAGCAGGTTCGACAGGGGAAGGGAGCAGTACTTC
TRBV9	.	.	TRBJ2-7	CASSAQGWSREQYF	TGTGCCAGCAGCGCACAGGGTTGGAGTCGCGAGCAGTACTTC
TRBV4-2	TRBD2	.	TRBJ2-1	CASSQEALASNEQFF	TGTGCCAGCAGCCAAGAGGCACTAGCGTCCAATGAGCAGTTCTTC
TRBV7-2	.	.	TRBJ2-1	CASSSQFTRRNEQFF	TGTGCCAGCAGCTCACAGTTTACCCGCCGAAATGAGCAGTTCTTC
TRBV7-6	.	.	TRBJ1-2	CASSPIGGGAYGYTF	TGTGCCAGCAGCCCTATCGGCGGGGGCGCGTATGGCTACACCTTC
TRBV6-5	TRBD1	.	TRBJ1-5	CASSRQGGSQPQHF	TGTGCCAGCAGTAGACAGGGGGGAAGTCAGCCCCAGCATTTT
TRBV5-6	.	.	TRBJ1-5	CASTSGGLWSNQPQHF	TGTGCCAGCACCTCGGGGGGCCTTTGGAGCAATCAGCCCCAGCATTTT
TRBV11-2	TRBD1	.	TRBJ2-3	CASTPGQWRSPSIDTQYF	TGTGCCAGCACCCCGGGACAGTGGAGATCACCGTCCATAGATACGCAGTATTTT
TRBV6-1	.	.	TRBJ1-5	CASSEGGVQPQHF	TGTGCCAGCAGTGAAGGGGGGGTTCAGCCCCAGCATTTT
TRBV3-1/TRBV3-2	TRBD2	.	TRBJ2-1	CASSQDDGGASDEQFF	TGTGCCAGCAGCCAAGATGACGGGGGGGCTAGCGATGAGCAGTTCTTC
TRBV11-2	TRBD1	.	TRBJ2-6	CASSVDRGRIGANVLTF	TGTGCCAGCAGCGTCGACAGGGGGCGGATTGGGGCCAACGTCCTGACTTTC
TRBV10-2	TRBD1	.	TRBJ1-2	CASKKDRGDGYTF	TGCGCCAGCAAGAAAGACAGGGGAGATGGCTACACCTTC
TRBV6-5	TRBD2	.	TRBJ2-7	CASSYSTSGTTYEQYF	TGTGCCAGCAGTTACTCGACTAGCGGGACTACCTACGAGCAGTACTTC
TRBV6-5	.	.	TRBJ1-5	CASKQGPGQPQHF	TGTGCCAGCAAACAGGGACCAGGTCAGCCCCAGCATTTT
TRBV6-5	TRBD1	.	TRBJ1-1	CASRGQGETEAFF	TGTGCCAGCAGAGGACAGGGGGAAACTGAAGCTTTCTTT
TRBV5-1	TRBD1	.	TRBJ2-5	CASSDRTGGLETQYF	TGCGCCAGCAGCGATCGGACAGGGGGCTTAGAGACCCAGTACTTC
TRBV11-1	.	.	TRBJ2-7	CASSPTENYEQYF	TGTGCCAGCAGCCCGACAGAAAACTACGAGCAGTACTTC
TRBV7-9	.	.	TRBJ2-3	CASSLVGASEDTQYF	TGTGCCAGCAGCTTAGTAGGGGCCTCGGAGGATACGCAGTATTTT
TRBV28	.	.	TRBJ1-4	CASSSMSEKLFF	TGTGCCAGCAGTTCAATGAGTGAAAAACTGTTTTTT
TRBV11-3	TRBD2	.	TRBJ2-7	CASSSSGNPFDEQYF	TGTGCCAGCAGCTCTAGCGGGAACCCCTTTGACGAGCAGTACTTC
TRBV5-1	TRBD2	.	TRBJ2-3	CASSLAGGPVDTQYF	TGCGCCAGCAGCTTGGCGGGAGGGCCCGTAGATACGCAGTATTTT
TRBV6-1	.	.	TRBJ1-5	CASSEAQGVTQPQHF	TGTGCCAGCAGTGAAGCACAAGGGGTGACACAGCCCCAGCATTTT
TRBV27	.	.	TRBJ1-1	CASSTNLNTEAFF	TGTGCCAGCAGTACTAATCTGAACACTGAAGCTTTCTTT
TRBV7-6	.	.	TRBJ2-3	CASSLERRSTDTQYF	TGTGCCAGCAGCTTAGAGAGAAGAAGTACAGATACGCAGTATTTT
TRBV28	.	.	TRBJ1-1	CASTQRGTEAFF	TGTGCCAGCACCCAAAGGGGCACTGAAGCTTTCTTT
TRBV5-6	TRBD1	.	TRBJ2-1	CASSFISGTGYNEQFF	TGTGCCAGCAGCTTCATCTCCGGGACAGGGTACAATGAGCAGTTCTTC
TRBV21-1	.	.	TRBJ2-7	CASSKDRSDEQYF	TGTGCCAGCAGCAAAGACAGGTCTGACGAGCAGTACTTC
TRBV3-1/TRBV3-2	.	.	TRBJ1-5	CASSQGRGQQPQHF	TGTGCCAGCAGCCAAGGAAGGGGTCAGCAGCCCCAGCATTTT
TRBV9	.	.	TRBJ2-1	CASSVSGSPFGDEQFF	TGTGCCAGCAGCGTCTCCGGGTCCCCGTTCGGGGATGAGCAGTTCTTC
TRBV6-2/TRBV6-3	.	.	TRBJ2-3	CASSPGTPGDTQYF	TGTGCCAGCAGCCCCGGGACTCCCGGGGATACGCAGTATTTT
TRBV29-1	.	once	TRBJ2-6	CSVAGSSGANVLTF	TGCAGCGTAGCAGGAAGCTCTGGGGCCAACGTCCTGACTTTC
TRBV28	.	.	TRBJ1-5	CASSRGQPQHF	TGTGCCAGCAGTCGGGGTCAGCCCCAGCATTTT
TRBV7-9	.	many	TRBJ1-2	CASSTIDSTYGYTF	TGTGCCAGCAGCACGATCGACAGCACCTATGGCTACACCTTC
TRBV5-1	TRBD1	few	TRBJ2-7	CASSLEGQGVEQYF	TGCGCCAGCAGCTTGGAGGGACAGGGCGTCGAGCAGTACTTC
TRBV5-4	TRBD2	.	TRBJ2-3	CASSPTSGSFSDTQYF	TGTGCCAGCAGCCCTACTAGCGGGAGTTTCTCAGATACGCAGTATTTT
TRBV10-1	TRBD1	.	TRBJ2-5	CASSERSGGQETQYF	TGCGCCAGCAGTGAGAGGTCAGGGGGCCAAGAGACCCAGTACTTC
TRBV7-9	.	.	TRBJ1-2	CASGRGRDYGYTF	TGTGCCAGCGGGCGCGGGCGGGACTATGGCTACACCTTC
TRBV11-2	TRBD1	.	TRBJ1-4	CASSLGGSGGRGEKLFF	TGTGCCAGCAGCCTGGGGGGATCAGGGGGCAGAGGAGAAAAACTGTTTTTT
TRBV27	TRBD1	few	TRBJ2-3	CASSLSPDRGDTQYF	TGTGCCAGCAGTTTATCTCCGGACAGGGGAGATACGCAGTATTTT
TRBV6-2/TRBV6-3	.	.	TRBJ2-7	CASSLQTQPPYEQYF	TGTGCCAGCAGTCTTCAGACTCAGCCCCCTTACGAGCAGTACTTC
TRBV5-4	.	.	TRBJ1-6	CASSLLFGGGSSPLHF	TGTGCCAGCAGCTTGTTGTTCGGGGGGGGGAGTTCACCCCTCCACTTT
TRBV5-6	.	few	TRBJ2-5	CASSSITGETQYF	TGTGCCAGCAGCAGCATTACCGGGGAGACCCAGTACTTC
TRBV5-4	.	.	TRBJ2-2	CASSFTANTGELFF	TGTGCCAGCAGCTTTACTGCGAACACCGGGGAGCTGTTTTTT
TRBV5-1	TRBD1	.	TRBJ2-3	CASSPRQGPTDTQYF	TGCGCCAGCAGCCCGAGACAGGGGCCCACAGATACGCAGTATTTT
TRBV9	.	.	TRBJ1-5	CASSVGPVGQPQHF	TGTGCCAGCAGCGTAGGTCCGGTTGGTCAGCCCCAGCATTTT